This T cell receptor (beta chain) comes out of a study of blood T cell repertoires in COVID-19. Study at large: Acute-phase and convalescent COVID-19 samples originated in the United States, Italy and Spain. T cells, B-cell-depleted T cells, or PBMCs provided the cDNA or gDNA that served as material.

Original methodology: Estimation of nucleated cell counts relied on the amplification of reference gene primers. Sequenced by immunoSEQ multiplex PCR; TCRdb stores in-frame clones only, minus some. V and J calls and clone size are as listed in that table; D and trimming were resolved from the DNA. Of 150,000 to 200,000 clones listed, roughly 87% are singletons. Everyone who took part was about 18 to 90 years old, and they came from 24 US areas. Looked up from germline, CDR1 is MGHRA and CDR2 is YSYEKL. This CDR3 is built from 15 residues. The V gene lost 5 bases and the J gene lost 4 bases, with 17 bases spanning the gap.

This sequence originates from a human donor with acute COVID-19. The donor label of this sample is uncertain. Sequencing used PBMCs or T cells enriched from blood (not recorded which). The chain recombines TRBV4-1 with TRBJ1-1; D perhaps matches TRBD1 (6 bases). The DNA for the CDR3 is TGCGCCAGCAGCTCCCCTGGGAACAGGGCCACTGAAGCTTTCTTT. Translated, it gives CASSSPGNRATEAFF.